These T cell receptor beta chains were read from a single sample in a study of cytomegalovirus exposure and HLA in healthy donors. Here immunoSEQ multiplex PCR was the method, and the copy in TCRdb shows in-frame clones only, minus some. The sample shows over 200,000 clones, 88% of them seen only once. Sequencing was done on a sample of PBMCs. These receptors came from a woman between 18 and 30 years old in good health and CMV-seronegative. CDR3s include the opening cysteine and the closing phenylalanine or tryptophan. The D gene is left open where the match is weak. Clone size is given for some rows only: seen once, a few or many times, or a class if the clone is expanded.

D: .
J: TRBJ2-3
V: TRBV2
size: .
CDR3: CASSDISVGHSTDTQYF
DNA: TGTGCCAGCAGTGATATTAGCGTGGGTCATAGCACAGATACGCAGTATTTT

D: .
J: TRBJ2-5
V: TRBV7-9
size: .
CDR3: CASSSPDSFQETQYF
DNA: TGTGCCAGCAGCTCGCCAGACAGCTTCCAAGAGACCCAGTACTTC

D: TRBD1
J: TRBJ1-4
V: TRBV19
size: .
CDR3: CASSNRQGGNEKLFF
DNA: TGTGCCAGTAGTAACCGACAGGGGGGTAATGAAAAACTGTTTTTT

D: TRBD1
J: TRBJ1-5
V: TRBV6-5
size: .
CDR3: CASSPGQGFDQPQHF
DNA: TGTGCCAGCAGTCCGGGACAGGGGTTCGATCAGCCCCAGCATTTT

D: .
J: TRBJ2-7
V: TRBV7-9
size: .
CDR3: CASSQTRSYEQYF
DNA: TGTGCCAGCAGCCAAACCAGGTCCTACGAGCAGTACTTC

D: .
J: TRBJ2-1
V: TRBV27
size: .
CDR3: CASSLKGFEGDEQFF
DNA: TGTGCCAGCAGTTTGAAGGGATTTGAGGGTGATGAGCAGTTCTTC

D: .
J: TRBJ2-5
V: TRBV27
size: .
CDR3: CASSPWTAGGQETQYF
DNA: TGTGCCAGCAGTCCTTGGACCGCAGGGGGGCAAGAGACCCAGTACTTC

D: .
J: TRBJ1-5
V: TRBV6-1
size: .
CDR3: CASIRTANQPQHF
DNA: TGTGCCAGCATTCGGACAGCCAATCAGCCCCAGCATTTT

D: .
J: TRBJ2-7
V: TRBV15
size: once
CDR3: CATSRDQGSTYEQYF
DNA: TGTGCCACCAGCAGAGATCAGGGGTCTACCTACGAGCAGTACTTC

D: TRBD1
J: TRBJ2-5
V: TRBV11-2
size: .
CDR3: CASSFSKSGGETQYF
DNA: TGTGCCAGCAGCTTTTCTAAGTCAGGGGGAGAGACCCAGTACTTC

D: .
J: TRBJ2-7
V: TRBV14
size: few
CDR3: CASSQASRPLTAYEQYF
DNA: TGTGCCAGCAGCCAAGCTAGTAGACCCCTTACGGCCTACGAGCAGTACTTC